These 26 T cell receptor beta chains were all obtained from the same sample, sequenced in a study of T-cell memory formation after mild COVID-19. Via MiXCR, TCRdb re-called the 5' RACE reads, giving one row per CDR3 protein. This table holds about 340,000 distinct CDR3 sequences, around a sixth found once. The sequenced material came from PBMCs or a T cell subset sorted from them (not recorded which). Every receptor here comes from a man younger than 35 who had mild COVID-19 (a few samples of this study predate the infection). Cell type and time point are not known.

The chain joins TRBV11-2 to TRBJ1-5, with D maybe TRBD1 (6 bases). Germline V gene sequence: CDR1 SGHAT, CDR2 FQNNGV. This CDR3 contains 15 residues. Trimming removed 6 bases at V and 0 bases at J, with 12 bases between. In DNA form, the CDR3 reads TGTGCCAGCAGGCCTAGGGGGTATAGCAATCAGCCCCAGCATTTT. It yields the protein CASRPRGYSNQPQHF. The whole variable domain, filled in from reference TRBV11-2 and TRBJ1-5, reads EAGVAQSPRYKIIEKRQSVAFWCNPISGHATLYWYQQILGQGPKLLIQFQNNGVVDDSQLPKDRFSAERLKGVDSTLKIQPAKLEDSAVYLCASRPRGYSNQPQHFGDGTRLSIL.

This clonotype appeared a few times. The chain uses TRBV6-2 or TRBV6-3 and TRBJ2-2; D gene uncertain. The CDR3 is 13 residues long. V shed 6 bases and J shed 5 bases, with 10 bases lying between them. CDR1 and CDR2 (germline): MNHEY, SVGEGT. CDR3 in DNA: TGTGCCAGCAGCTCGGTGTTTACCGGGGAGCTGTTTTTT. Amino acids: CASSSVFTGELFF.

The gene calls are TRBV2 and TRBJ1-2, with D unresolved. Per the germline V gene, CDR1 is SNHLY and CDR2 is FYNNEI. V lost 8 bases and J 4 bases, leaving 23 bases between the germline ends. This CDR3 contains 16 residues. CDR3 nucleotides: TGTGCCAGCGCCGAACCCATCGACGGTGATTTCTATGGCTACACCTTC. Translation: CASAEPIDGDFYGYTF.

The rearrangement joins TRBV12-3 or TRBV12-4 to TRBJ1-1, with D possibly matching TRBD1 (5 bases). The V and J ends lost 5 bases and 1 base respectively, with 14 bases between them. This CDR3 has 15 residues. In DNA form, the CDR3 reads TGTGCCAGCAGTCTCATAGGGGATTGGAACACTGAAGCTTTCTTT. This codes for CASSLIGDWNTEAFF.

The rearrangement links TRBV7-9 to TRBJ2-5; a possible D gene is TRBD1 (6 bases). Trimming left V 5 bases short and J 3 bases short, with 16 bases between. The CDR3 totals 15 residues. In germline, CDR1 is SEHNR, CDR2 FQNEAQ (reference sequence). CDR3 coding DNA: TGTGCCAGCAGCCCGGGACATCTGGAGGAAGAGACCCAGTACTTC. This gives the protein CASSPGHLEEETQYF.

The chain links TRBV20-1 to TRBJ2-3, with 9 bases identical to TRBD2. There are 17 residues in the CDR3. J gave up 5 bases and V 0 bases, and 12 bases lay outside the gene matches. In germline, CDR1 is DFQATT, CDR2 SNEGSKA (reference sequence). The CDR3 DNA sequence: TGCAGTGCTAGAGACCGCGCGCAAGCGGGGGGAAGAGATACGCAGTATTTT. Translation gives CSARDRAQAGGRDTQYF.

This clonotype was observed a few times. The V and J genes are TRBV29-1 and TRBJ1-1; D uncertain. This CDR3 has 14 residues. CDR1 and CDR2 from the germline V gene are SQVTM and ANQGSEA. V was cut by 4 bases and J by 3 bases, with 15 bases left in between. CDR3 nucleotide sequence: TGCAGCGTTGGAAACACAAGGCGAGACACTGAAGCTTTCTTT. As protein: CSVGNTRRDTEAFF.

This clonotype was picked up a small number of times. The V call is TRBV18, the J call TRBJ2-3; D gene ambiguous. V was pared by 6 bases and J by 4 bases, with 8 bases between. Germline V gene data show CDR1 as KGHSH and CDR2 as LQKENI. The CDR3 loop spans 12 amino acids. CDR3 DNA sequence: TGTGCCAGCTCGTCCACCCCAGATACGCAGTATTTT. Residues: CASSSTPDTQYF.

The V and J genes are TRBV4-3 and TRBJ2-3, with 7 bases matching TRBD2. CDR3 length equals 15 residues. Germline lookup yields CDR1 LGHNA and CDR2 YSLEER. V trimming: 7 bases; J trimming: 5 bases; junction bases outside the gene matches: 12. The DNA of the CDR3 is TGCGCCAGCACGAGGGTGGCGGGGGTTAGAGATACGCAGTATTTT. Translated, it gives CASTRVAGVRDTQYF.

This chain joins TRBV5-1 and TRBJ2-7; 8 bases are shared with TRBD2. CDR1 and CDR2 from the germline V gene are SGHRS and YFSETQ. This CDR3 region has 14 residues. With V trimmed by 4 bases and J by 2 bases, 5 bases remained unmatched. CDR3 region: CASSLSGGTYEQYV. In nucleotides, the CDR3 is TGCGCCAGCAGCCTGAGCGGGGGTACCTACGAGCAGTACGTC.

This clonotype has a handful of counts. The rearrangement links TRBV7-9 to TRBJ2-7; D remains ambiguous. Germline V gene data show CDR1 as SEHNR and CDR2 as FQNEAQ (reference sequence). V dropped 1 base and J dropped 7 bases, with 11 bases sitting between them. This CDR3 contains 13 residues. The CDR3 sequence is CASSLVWAREQYF. CDR3 nucleotide sequence: TGTGCCAGCAGCTTAGTCTGGGCTCGGGAGCAGTACTTC.

This clonotype has only a few counts. The rearrangement joins TRBV4-3 to TRBJ1-1; D perhaps matches TRBD1 (5 bases). The germline V and J ends were trimmed by 3 bases and 4 bases, with 9 bases remaining between them. The V gene's germline CDR1 is LGHNA and CDR2 YSLEER. CDR3 length: 13 residues. The CDR3 region has the DNA TGCGCCAGCAGCCAGGGGGTCGGCACTGAAGCTTTCTTT. Encoded protein: CASSQGVGTEAFF.

V and J are TRBV2 and TRBJ2-2, with no clear D. The V end lost 8 bases, the J end lost 3 bases, and 4 bases lay between the germline ends. The CDR3 sequence is 11 residues long. Germline V CDR1 and CDR2: SNHLY, FYNNEI. CDR3 region: CASAYTGELFF. The CDR3 DNA reads TGTGCCAGCGCGTACACCGGGGAGCTGTTTTTT.

This chain links TRBV29-1 with TRBJ2-1; 7 nucleotides agree with TRBD1. The trim removed 5 bases at V and 8 bases at J, leaving 3 bases unmatched. CDR1 and CDR2 from the germline V gene are SQVTM and ANQGSEA. The CDR3 totals 11 residues. The chain's CDR3 is CSVSTGDEQFF. CDR3 nucleotides: TGCAGCGTTTCTACAGGGGATGAGCAGTTCTTC.

J is TRBJ2-3 and V is TRBV6-1, with 10 bases identical to TRBD2. The CDR3 is 15 residues long. V was clipped by 8 bases and J by 1 base; unmatched bases: 6. CDR1 is MNHNS and CDR2 is SASEGT in the germline V gene. The CDR3 bases are TGTGCCAGCCTCCGACTAGCGGGCCGCACAGATACGCAGTATTTT. It specifies CASLRLAGRTDTQYF.

This clonotype appeared a few times. The CDR3 region is CASSDGTAATDTQYF. CDR3 nucleotides: TGTGCCAGCAGTGACGGGACAGCTGCCACAGATACGCAGTATTTT. V is TRBV6-5 and J is TRBJ2-3; 7 bases map to TRBD1. Germline assignment: CDR1 MNHEY and CDR2 SVGAGI. The CDR3 has 15 amino acids. V shed 5 bases, J shed 2 bases, and the junction held 7 bases outside the gene matches.

This clonotype was counted a few times. The rearrangement joins TRBV10-3 to TRBJ2-7; 7 nucleotides agree with TRBD1. The junction had 5 bases not matched to a gene; V was cut back by 5 bases and J by 1 base. In germline, CDR1 is ENHRY, CDR2 SYGVKD. The CDR3 is made up of 14 amino acids. The CDR3 loop reads CAISYGQESYEQYF. In nucleotides, the CDR3 is TGTGCCATCAGTTACGGACAGGAGTCCTACGAGCAGTACTTC.

In this sample, this clonotype turned up a few times. The CDR3 sequence: CASSPDRGAGREKLFF. For the CDR3, the DNA is TGCGCCAGCAGCCCGGACAGGGGAGCAGGCCGTGAAAAACTGTTTTTT. The chain couples TRBV4-3 to TRBJ1-4, with 9 bases aligning to TRBD1. CDR3 length equals 16 residues. From germline, CDR1 is LGHNA and CDR2 YSLEER. The ends lost 4 bases at V and 7 bases at J; junction bases unmatched: 10.

Comment on this clonotype: One junction end disagrees with the germline gene, perhaps due to a read error. V is TRBV5-1 and J is TRBJ2-1; D call uncertain. Germline V CDR1 and CDR2: SGHRS, YFSETQ. CDR3 length equals 15 residues. The CDR3 bases are TGCGCCAGCAGCTTCCTTTCCGGCCTGAACAATGAGCAGTTATTC. Translation: CASSFLSGLNNEQLF.

This chain connects TRBV24-1 to TRBJ1-5; 7 nucleotides match TRBD1. V trimming: 4 bases; J trimming: 7 bases; junction bases outside the gene matches: 9. CDR3 length equals 15 residues. The germline V gene has CDR1 KGHDR and CDR2 SFDVKD. CDR3 protein: CATSDTKTGWQPQHF. Written as DNA, the CDR3 is TGTGCCACCAGTGACACCAAGACAGGGTGGCAGCCCCAGCATTTT.

The V gene is TRBV20-1, the J gene TRBJ1-2; 7 bases are a match to TRBD1. CDR1 is DFQATT and CDR2 is SNEGSKA in the germline V gene (reference sequence). Trimming cost V 6 bases and J 5 bases; bases outside gene matches: 12. The CDR3 is 14 amino acids. The CDR3 DNA is TGCAGTGCCCAACACTCCGACAGGGTTTATGGCTACACCTTC. This sequence encodes CSAQHSDRVYGYTF.

The chain employs TRBV7-9 and TRBJ2-5; 8 nucleotides agree with TRBD2. The germline V gene encodes CDR1 SEHNR and CDR2 FQNEAQ (reference sequence). The CDR3 is 14 residues long. Unmatched junction bases numbered 6, after V lost 7 bases and J lost 2 bases. The CDR3 DNA follows: TGTGCCAGCACCGGGGGGGCAGGACAAGAGACCCAGTACTTC. Translated: CASTGGAGQETQYF.

The chain employs TRBV11-3 and TRBJ2-3; no clear D. Between the trimmed V and J ends, which lost 5 bases and 4 bases, there was a span of 10 bases. CDR3 size: 13 residues. Looked up from germline, CDR1 is SGHNT and CDR2 is YENEEA. The CDR3 loop is CASSPAEADTQYF. The CDR3 DNA follows: TGTGCCAGCAGCCCAGCTGAAGCAGATACGCAGTATTTT.

The gene calls are TRBV24-1 and TRBJ2-7; D uncertain. The CDR3 is 15 amino acids. Looked up from germline, CDR1 is KGHDR and CDR2 is SFDVKD. Trimming took 7 bases from V and 0 from J, leaving 15 bases between them. This CDR3 reads CATSIQKERSYEQYV. The CDR3 DNA reads TGTGCCACCAGCATACAAAAAGAACGCTCCTACGAGCAGTACGTC.

The chain uses TRBV27 and TRBJ1-2; a weak D match, TRBD1 (6 bases). Trimming pared 3 bases from V and 3 bases from J, leaving 8 bases between. This CDR3 is built from 13 residues. Germline values: CDR1 MNHEY, CDR2 SMNVEV (reference sequence). DNA of the CDR3: TGTGCCAGCAGTTTCAGGGGCTACTATGGCTACACCTTC. Translated: CASSFRGYYGYTF.

The sample holds a few counts of this clonotype. The chain has TRBV18 and TRBJ2-1; tentatively, D is TRBD1 or TRBD2 (5 bases each). This CDR3 contains 12 residues. V lost 2 bases to trimming and J lost 10 bases, with 9 bases between them. Per the germline V gene, CDR1 is KGHSH and CDR2 is LQKENI. CDR3 DNA sequence: TGTGCCAGCTCACCAGGGGGTTGGGAGCAGTTCTTC. This codes for CASSPGGWEQFF.